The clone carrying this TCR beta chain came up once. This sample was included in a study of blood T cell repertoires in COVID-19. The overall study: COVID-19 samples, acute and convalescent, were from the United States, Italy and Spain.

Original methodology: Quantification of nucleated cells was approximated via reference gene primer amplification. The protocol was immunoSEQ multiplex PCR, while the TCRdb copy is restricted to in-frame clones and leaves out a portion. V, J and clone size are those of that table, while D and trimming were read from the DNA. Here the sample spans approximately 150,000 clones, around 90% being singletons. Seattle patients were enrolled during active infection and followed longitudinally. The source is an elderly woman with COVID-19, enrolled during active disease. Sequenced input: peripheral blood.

The DNA for the CDR3 is TGCGCCAGCAGCTCCGCGGGACTTAGCACAGATACGCAGTATTTT. Its protein is CASSSAGLSTDTQYF. This chain connects TRBV5-1 to TRBJ2-3; weak D call: TRBD2 (6 bases). The germline V and J ends were trimmed by 3 bases and 0 bases, with 11 bases remaining between them. Germline loops: CDR1 SGHRS, CDR2 YFSETQ. This CDR3 region has 15 residues.